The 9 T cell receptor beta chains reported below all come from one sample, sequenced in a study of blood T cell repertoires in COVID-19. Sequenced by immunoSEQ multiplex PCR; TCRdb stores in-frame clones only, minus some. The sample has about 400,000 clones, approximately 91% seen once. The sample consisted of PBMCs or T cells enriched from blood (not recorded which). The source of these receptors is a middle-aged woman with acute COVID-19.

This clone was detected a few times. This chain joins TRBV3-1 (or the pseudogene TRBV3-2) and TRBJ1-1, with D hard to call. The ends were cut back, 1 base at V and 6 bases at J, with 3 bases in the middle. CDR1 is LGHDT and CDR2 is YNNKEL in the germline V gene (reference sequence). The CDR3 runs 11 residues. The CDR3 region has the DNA TGTGCCAGCAGCCAAGCCTCTGAAGCTTTCTTT. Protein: CASSQASEAFF.

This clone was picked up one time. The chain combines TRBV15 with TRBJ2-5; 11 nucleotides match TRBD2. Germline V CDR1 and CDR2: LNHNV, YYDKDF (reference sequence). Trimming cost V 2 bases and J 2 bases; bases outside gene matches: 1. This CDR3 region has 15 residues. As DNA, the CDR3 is TGTGCCACCAGCAGACGACTAGCGGGACAAGAGACCCAGTACTTC. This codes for CATSRRLAGQETQYF.

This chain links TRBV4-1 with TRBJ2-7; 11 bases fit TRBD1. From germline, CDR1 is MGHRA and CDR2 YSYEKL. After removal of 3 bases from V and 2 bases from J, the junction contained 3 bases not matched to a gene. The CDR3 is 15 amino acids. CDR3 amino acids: CASSHRDRGAYEQYF. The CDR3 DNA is TGCGCCAGCAGCCACAGGGACAGGGGGGCCTACGAGCAGTACTTC.

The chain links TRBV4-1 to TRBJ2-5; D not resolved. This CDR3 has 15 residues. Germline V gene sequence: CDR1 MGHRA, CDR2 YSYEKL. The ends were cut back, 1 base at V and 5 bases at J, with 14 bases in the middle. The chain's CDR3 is CASSQGVGFGETQYF. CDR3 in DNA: TGCGCCAGCAGCCAAGGTGTCGGGTTCGGGGAGACCCAGTACTTC.

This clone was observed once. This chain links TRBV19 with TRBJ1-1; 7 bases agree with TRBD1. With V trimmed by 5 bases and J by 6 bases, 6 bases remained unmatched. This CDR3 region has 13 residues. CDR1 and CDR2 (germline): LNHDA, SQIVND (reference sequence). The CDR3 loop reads CASSLHRGAEAFF. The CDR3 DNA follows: TGTGCCAGTAGTCTTCACAGGGGCGCTGAAGCTTTCTTT.

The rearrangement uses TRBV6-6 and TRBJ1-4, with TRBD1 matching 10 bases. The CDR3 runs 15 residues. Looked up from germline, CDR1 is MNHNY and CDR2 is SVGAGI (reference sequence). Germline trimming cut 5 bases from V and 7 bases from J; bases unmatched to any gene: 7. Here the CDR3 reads CASSNRDRGSEKLFF. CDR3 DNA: TGTGCCAGCAGTAACCGGGACAGGGGTAGTGAAAAACTGTTTTTT.

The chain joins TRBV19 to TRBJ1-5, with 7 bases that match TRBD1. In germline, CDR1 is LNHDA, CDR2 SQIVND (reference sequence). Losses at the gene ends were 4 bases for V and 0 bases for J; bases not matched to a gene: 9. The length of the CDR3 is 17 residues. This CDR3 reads CASSTLRDSYSNQPQHF. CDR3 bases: TGTGCCAGTAGTACACTCCGGGACAGCTATAGCAATCAGCCCCAGCATTTT.

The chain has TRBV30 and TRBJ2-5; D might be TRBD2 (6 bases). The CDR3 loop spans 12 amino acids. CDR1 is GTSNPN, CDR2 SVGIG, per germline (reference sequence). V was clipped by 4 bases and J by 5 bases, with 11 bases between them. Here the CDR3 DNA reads TGTGCCTGGAAAGGCCGGGGGGAGACCCAGTACTTC. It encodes CAWKGRGETQYF.

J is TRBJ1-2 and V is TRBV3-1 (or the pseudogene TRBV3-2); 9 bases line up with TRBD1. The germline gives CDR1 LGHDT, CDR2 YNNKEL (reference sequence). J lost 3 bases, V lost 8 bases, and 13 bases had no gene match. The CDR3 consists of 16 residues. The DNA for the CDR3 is TGTGCCAGCGCCCCTGGGACAGGGTATAGCCACTATGGCTACACCTTC. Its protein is CASAPGTGYSHYGYTF.